This T cell receptor (beta chain) stems from a study of regulatory T cells in long-lasting Graves disease (dated by TCRdb to about 2021). Regarding the research as a whole: In the newly diagnosed Graves' disease group, patients had been taking antithyroid drugs for less than 3 months. Peripheral blood TCR sequencing and RNA sequencing compared persistent Graves' disease patients with newly diagnosed Graves' disease patients. The study took place in China and was registered as a clinical trial. A total of roughly 35 samples underwent TCR sequencing: around 13 from persistent and about 20 from newly diagnosed Graves' disease patients. What the authors observed across the whole study: Sequencing and analysis were restricted to the TCR beta chain. Compared with newly diagnosed patients, patients with persistent Graves' disease had lower TCR Shannon entropy and fewer highly expanded clones, which suggests clonal expansion. Persistent disease showed preferential use of TRBV28, TRBJ1-2 and TRBJ2-5, whereas newly diagnosed disease favored TRBV20-1 and TRBJ2-1. Persistent patients shared more public clonotypes among themselves (2,741) than newly diagnosed patients did (roughly 920). The small sample size was acknowledged by the authors as a limitation that may reduce accuracy. Peripheral blood alone was examined, since thyroid tissue, which constituted the primary lesion, could not be accessed.

In the paper's terms, the time point label means: newly diagnosed GD, antithyroid drugs for less than 3 months. For both TCR sequencing and RNA sequencing, RNA was extracted from PBMCs in TRIzol. The diagnosis of Graves' disease followed American Thyroid Association guidelines. Patients were recruited from an endocrinology department in Xi'an, China. From each patient, about 9 milliliters of peripheral blood was collected into an EDTA anticoagulant tube. Ficoll Paque Plus density gradient separation was used to isolate PBMCs, and no further T cell sorting was performed. RNA quality was checked with an Agilent 2100 Bioanalyzer and agarose gel, and concentration with a NanoDrop 2000. The CDR1 and CDR2 encoded by the germline V gene (reference sequence) are GTSNPN and SVGIG. Trimming costs V 3 bases and J 2 bases, and their ends lie 20 bases apart. The CDR3 goes from the cysteine to the phenylalanine over 17 residues. Here the CDR3 DNA is all that survives: 51 bases in frame from base 1.

On this clonotype itself: Its antigen is not yet known. No base quality values were provided; no much bigger clone lies one nucleotide off.

Library preparation was by multiplex PCR. TCRdb shows the sequencer as Illumina HiSeq 4000. iRepertoire HTBI primers and Arm-PCR amplification of CDR3 regions were used to construct TCR beta libraries. Gel purification was performed on PCR products prior to sequencing. The authors processed their data as follows. A total of roughly 65 TRBV and some 15 TRBJ segments were identified across samples and were used for gene usage analysis of CDR3 amino acid clonotypes. Filtered high-quality paired reads were merged into contigs using COPE and FqMerger. Contigs were aligned with BLAST to IMGT TRBV, TRBD and TRBJ reference genes, and CDR3 was defined per IMGT. Any clonotype with a frequency above 0.1% was counted as a highly expanded clone. Repertoire diversity was measured by Shannon entropy, and V-J evenness by the Gini coefficient. A clonotype found in more than one individual was treated as public. TCRdb cleaned the public reads at Q25 with fastp, built clones with MiXCR and kept in-frame beta chains. One record per CDR3 amino acid sequence lists the most common genes and DNA. TCRdb, not the original authors, processed these V and J calls. In this sample the table shows 400,000 to 650,000 distinct CDR3 sequences, around 15% of which occur a single time. The top ten hold around a quarter of the sample.

This same sample was also taken into another study, of T cells in Graves' hyperthyroidism and ophthalmopathy. The second study also describes: Stable Graves' hyperthyroidism was defined as no progression to ophthalmopathy during 18 months of follow-up. Hyperthyroidism patients were aged 18 to 65 years and newly diagnosed, with disease duration of less than 2 months. Any patient with an uncontrolled infection, another autoimmune disease, pregnancy or lactation was excluded. Diagnoses relied on clinical symptoms, serum thyroxine and TRAb, thyroid ultrasound and orbital computed tomography. For the first round of RT-PCR on the TCR CDR3, the HTBI primer set was used together with the Qiagen OneStep RT-PCR kit. Blood samples also contained most of the expanded thyroid clonotypes (frequency above 0.001), which suggests that blood repertoires may reflect thyroid immune responses. A 13 V-J signature model separated ophthalmopathy from stable hyperthyroidism, with just over 85% sensitivity and 81.08% specificity in cross-validation and 80%/75% in testing. During validation, the model predicted progression to ophthalmopathy a median of about 6.3 months ahead of onset, with more than 60% sensitivity and around 72% specificity. To identify distinguishing TCR V-J signatures, a discovery cohort of around 100 patients was used, comprising under 45 with Graves' ophthalmopathy and approximately 58 with stable Graves' hyperthyroidism. Prospective prediction of ophthalmopathy was tested in an independent validation cohort consisting of 18 hyperthyroidism patients and 15 to 17 patients who later progressed to ophthalmopathy. For training and testing, the 100 or so patients in the discovery cohort were randomly divided in a 7:3 ratio. In about 6 Graves' hyperthyroidism patients, the study also compared T-cell repertoires from thyroid tissue with T-cell repertoires from blood. Following sampling, methimazole starting at 30 mg daily was given to hyperthyroidism patients, and high-dose intravenous methylprednisolone was given to ophthalmopathy patients. Libraries were constructed in a second round of multiplex PCR, after which size selection and purification were carried out. The libraries were sequenced on an Illumina HiSeq2000 using paired-end 100 bp reads. SOAPnuke was used to process the raw data, removing reads that contained adapters or uncalled bases, had a mean Phred below 15, or lacked an exact match to the constant primer or identifier. COPE v1.2.5 was used to merge high-quality paired reads, and clonotypes were defined as unique nucleotide sequences. Clonotypes were aligned to IMGT TRBV, TRBD and TRBJ reference segments using MiTCR v1.1. Analysis was restricted to V-J combinations with a frequency above 0.0001, which covered roughly 99% of repertoires. A TCS score was defined as the ratio between F50 (clonal expansion) and ExV (chaos), using BLOSUM62-based TCRdist between CDR3 peptides within each V-J. Welch's t-statistics and random forest reduced 500 to 650 V-J features to roughly 13, which were used in a naive Bayes classifier (R e1071). No statistical method was used to fix the sample size in advance, and group allocation was not hidden from the investigators. According to the paper, TCR Vbeta CDR3 sequencing was carried out on about 140 peripheral blood samples, which came from 40 to 45 ophthalmopathy, 80 or so hyperthyroidism and roughly 17 progressor patients.

The sequence was collected from a woman aged 40 to 65 with Graves disease. Donor details come from another sample of the same person, matched by shared clones. The sample consisted of peripheral blood mononuclear cells (PBMCs), taken at new diagnosis, from a patient treated with antithyroid drugs. The rearrangement combines TRBV30 with TRBJ1-5, with no D gene named confidently. The CDR3 protein sequence reads: CAWRPPGRLMGNQPQHF. The nucleotide sequence reads as follows: TGTGCCTGGAGACCGCCCGGACGGTTAATGGGCAATCAGCCCCAGCATTTT.